This is a list of T cell receptor beta chains from one sample in a study. TCRdb reprocessed the RT-PCR reads via MiXCR and lists one record per CDR3 protein. The sample yields about 680,000 distinct CDR3 sequences, approximately 15% seen once. Sequenced input: memory CD4+ T cells from blood. These receptors were collected from a female donor in good health, serving as a healthy control. Both conserved end residues are part of each CDR3. Each record gives: D gene, J gene, V gene, clone size, CDR3 protein, CDR3 DNA. The D gene is left open where the match is weak. Size is omitted from some rows. Given values are once, few, many or a class for expanded clones.

D gene: -
J gene: TRBJ1-1
V gene: TRBV6-5
clone size: few
CDR3 protein: CASSYTQGWEAFF
CDR3 DNA: TGTGCCAGCAGTTACACTCAGGGTTGGGAAGCTTTCTTT

D gene: -
J gene: TRBJ1-5
V gene: TRBV11-2
clone size: few
CDR3 protein: CASSSEGDTGLHF
CDR3 DNA: TGTGCCAGCAGCTCAGAGGGGGACACCGGTTTGCATTTT

D gene: -
J gene: TRBJ2-3
V gene: TRBV24-1
clone size: -
CDR3 protein: CATRPSGLDTQYF
CDR3 DNA: TGTGCCACCAGGCCGTCGGGGTTAGATACGCAGTATTTT

D gene: -
J gene: TRBJ2-2
V gene: TRBV6-6
clone size: few
CDR3 protein: CASSYSQGVETGELFF
CDR3 DNA: TGTGCCAGCAGTTACTCCCAGGGAGTTGAAACCGGGGAGCTGTTTTTT

D gene: -
J gene: TRBJ2-3
V gene: TRBV5-1
clone size: -
CDR3 protein: CASSLQQGRDTQYF
CDR3 DNA: TGCGCCAGCAGCTTGCAACAGGGAAGAGATACGCAGTATTTT

D gene: -
J gene: TRBJ2-7
V gene: TRBV7-2
clone size: many
CDR3 protein: CASSLEAELEQYF
CDR3 DNA: TGTGCCAGCAGCTTAGAGGCAGAACTCGAGCAGTACTTC

D gene: -
J gene: TRBJ1-4
V gene: TRBV20-1
clone size: few
CDR3 protein: CSATGGATNEKLFF
CDR3 DNA: TGCAGTGCCACCGGGGGGGCAACTAATGAAAAACTGTTTTTT

D gene: -
J gene: TRBJ2-5
V gene: TRBV6-5
clone size: many
CDR3 protein: CASSYPSRGQETQYF
CDR3 DNA: TGTGCCAGCAGTTACCCCTCGAGGGGACAAGAGACCCAGTACTTC

D gene: -
J gene: TRBJ2-7
V gene: TRBV20-1
clone size: many
CDR3 protein: CSARPGRSYEQYF
CDR3 DNA: TGCAGTGCTAGGCCGGGACGGAGCTACGAGCAGTACTTC

D gene: -
J gene: TRBJ1-3
V gene: TRBV6-5
clone size: many
CDR3 protein: CASSTGLDAGNTIYF
CDR3 DNA: TGTGCCAGCAGCACAGGGTTGGATGCTGGAAACACCATATATTTT

D gene: -
J gene: TRBJ1-3
V gene: TRBV12-3/TRBV12-4
clone size: -
CDR3 protein: CASSLDWVGTIYF
CDR3 DNA: TGTGCCAGCAGTTTAGATTGGGTTGGGACCATATATTTT

D gene: TRBD1
J gene: TRBJ1-2
V gene: TRBV5-1
clone size: -
CDR3 protein: CASSPGTGADYGYTF
CDR3 DNA: TGCGCCAGCAGCCCCGGGACAGGGGCGGACTATGGCTACACCTTC

D gene: -
J gene: TRBJ1-1
V gene: TRBV30
clone size: -
CDR3 protein: CAWRFQGETEAFF
CDR3 DNA: TGTGCCTGGAGGTTTCAGGGAGAGACTGAAGCTTTCTTT

D gene: TRBD1
J gene: TRBJ2-5
V gene: TRBV30
clone size: few
CDR3 protein: CAWGGQGFQETQYF
CDR3 DNA: TGTGCCTGGGGTGGACAGGGCTTCCAAGAGACCCAGTACTTC

D gene: -
J gene: TRBJ1-2
V gene: TRBV4-3
clone size: many
CDR3 protein: CASSSVQGRNGYTF
CDR3 DNA: TGCGCCAGCAGCAGCGTACAGGGAAGAAATGGCTACACCTTC

D gene: -
J gene: TRBJ2-7
V gene: TRBV7-3
clone size: -
CDR3 protein: CASSTDSTSSYEQYF
CDR3 DNA: TGTGCCAGCAGCACGGACAGCACCAGCTCCTACGAGCAGTACTTC

D gene: -
J gene: TRBJ1-5
V gene: TRBV6-2/TRBV6-3
clone size: few
CDR3 protein: CASSPHVGGSNQPQHF
CDR3 DNA: TGTGCCAGCAGTCCTCATGTCGGGGGAAGCAATCAGCCCCAGCATTTT

D gene: -
J gene: TRBJ1-5
V gene: TRBV7-6
clone size: many
CDR3 protein: CASSLEGRPSEPQHF
CDR3 DNA: TGTGCCAGCAGCTTAGAGGGCCGACCCTCGGAGCCCCAGCATTTT

D gene: -
J gene: TRBJ2-7
V gene: TRBV7-9
clone size: few
CDR3 protein: CASSQGPISYEQYF
CDR3 DNA: TGTGCCAGCAGCCAGGGGCCGATCTCCTACGAGCAGTACTTC

D gene: -
J gene: TRBJ1-1
V gene: TRBV18
clone size: few
CDR3 protein: CASSLTFVAGGENTEAFF
CDR3 DNA: TGTGCCAGCTCACTAACCTTTGTGGCCGGGGGCGAGAACACTGAAGCTTTCTTT

D gene: TRBD2
J gene: TRBJ2-5
V gene: TRBV7-7
clone size: -
CDR3 protein: CASSANLAGGETQYF
CDR3 DNA: TGTGCTAGCAGCGCAAATCTAGCGGGAGGTGAGACCCAGTACTTC

D gene: TRBD1
J gene: TRBJ1-1
V gene: TRBV4-2
clone size: -
CDR3 protein: CASSQDYLRTGGWSTEAFF
CDR3 DNA: TGTGCCAGCAGCCAAGATTATTTAAGAACAGGGGGATGGAGCACTGAAGCTTTCTTT

D gene: -
J gene: TRBJ1-1
V gene: TRBV4-3
clone size: few
CDR3 protein: CASSQEQKWNTEAFF
CDR3 DNA: TGCGCCAGCAGCCAAGAACAGAAGTGGAACACTGAAGCTTTCTTT

D gene: -
J gene: TRBJ1-4
V gene: TRBV25-1
clone size: -
CDR3 protein: CASSEFSTTNEKLFF
CDR3 DNA: TGTGCCAGCAGTGAATTCAGTACAACTAATGAAAAACTGTTTTTT

D gene: -
J gene: TRBJ2-2
V gene: TRBV20-1
clone size: -
CDR3 protein: CSVRKNRGTSTGELFF
CDR3 DNA: TGCAGTGTCCGGAAGAACAGGGGGACTAGCACCGGGGAGCTGTTTTTT

D gene: -
J gene: TRBJ1-5
V gene: TRBV20-1
clone size: many
CDR3 protein: CSARGDGVANQPQHF
CDR3 DNA: TGCAGTGCTAGAGGGGACGGGGTCGCTAATCAGCCCCAGCATTTT

D gene: TRBD1
J gene: TRBJ1-3
V gene: TRBV6-5
clone size: many
CDR3 protein: CASRETGDGNTIYF
CDR3 DNA: TGTGCCAGCAGGGAGACAGGGGATGGAAACACCATATATTTT